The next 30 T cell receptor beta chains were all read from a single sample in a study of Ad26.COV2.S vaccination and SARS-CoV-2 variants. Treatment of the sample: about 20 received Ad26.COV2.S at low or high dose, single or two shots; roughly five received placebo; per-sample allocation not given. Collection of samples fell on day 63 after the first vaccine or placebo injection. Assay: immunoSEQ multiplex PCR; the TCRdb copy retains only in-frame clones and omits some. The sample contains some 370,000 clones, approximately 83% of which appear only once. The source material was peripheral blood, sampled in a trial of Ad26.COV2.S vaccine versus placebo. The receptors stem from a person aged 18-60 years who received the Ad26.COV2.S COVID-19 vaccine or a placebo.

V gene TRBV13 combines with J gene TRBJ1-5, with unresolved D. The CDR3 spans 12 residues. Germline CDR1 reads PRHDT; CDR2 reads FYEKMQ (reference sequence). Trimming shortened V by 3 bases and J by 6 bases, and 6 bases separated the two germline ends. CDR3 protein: CASSLGVQPQHF. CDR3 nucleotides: TGTGCCAGCAGCTTGGGAGTTCAGCCCCAGCATTTT. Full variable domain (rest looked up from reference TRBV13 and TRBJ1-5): AAGVIQSPRHLIKEKRETATLKCYPIPRHDTVYWYQQGPGQDPQFLISFYEKMQSDKGSIPDRFSAQQFSDYHSELNMSSLELGDSALYFCASSLGVQPQHFGDGTRLSIL.

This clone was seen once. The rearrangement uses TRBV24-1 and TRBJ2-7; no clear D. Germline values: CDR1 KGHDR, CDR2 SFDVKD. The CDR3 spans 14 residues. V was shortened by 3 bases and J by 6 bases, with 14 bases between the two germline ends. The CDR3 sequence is CATSDGNGWGEQYF. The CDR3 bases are TGTGCCACCAGTGATGGGAACGGTTGGGGCGAGCAGTACTTC.

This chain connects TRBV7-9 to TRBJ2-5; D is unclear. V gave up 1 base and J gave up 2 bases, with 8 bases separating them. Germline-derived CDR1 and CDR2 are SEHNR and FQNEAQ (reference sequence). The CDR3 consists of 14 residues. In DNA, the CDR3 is TGTGCCAGCAGCTTAGTGGTTGGACAAGAGACCCAGTACTTC. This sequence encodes CASSLVVGQETQYF.

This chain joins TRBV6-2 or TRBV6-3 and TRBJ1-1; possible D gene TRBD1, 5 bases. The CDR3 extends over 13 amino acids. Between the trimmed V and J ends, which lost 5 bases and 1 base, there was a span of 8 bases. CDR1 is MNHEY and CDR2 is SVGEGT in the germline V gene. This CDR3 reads CASSPTGNTEAFF. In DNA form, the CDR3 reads TGTGCCAGCAGTCCAACAGGGAACACTGAAGCTTTCTTT.

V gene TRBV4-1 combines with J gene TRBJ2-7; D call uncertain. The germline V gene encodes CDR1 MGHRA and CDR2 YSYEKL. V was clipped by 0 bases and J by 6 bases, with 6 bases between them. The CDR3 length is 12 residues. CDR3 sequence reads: CASSQEGFEQYF. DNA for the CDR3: TGCGCCAGCAGCCAAGAAGGATTCGAGCAGTACTTC.

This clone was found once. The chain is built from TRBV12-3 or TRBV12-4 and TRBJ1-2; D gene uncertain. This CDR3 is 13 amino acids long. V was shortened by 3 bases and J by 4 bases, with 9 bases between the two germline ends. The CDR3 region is CASSFGRTYGYTF. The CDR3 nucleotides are TGTGCCAGCAGTTTTGGCAGGACCTATGGCTACACCTTC.

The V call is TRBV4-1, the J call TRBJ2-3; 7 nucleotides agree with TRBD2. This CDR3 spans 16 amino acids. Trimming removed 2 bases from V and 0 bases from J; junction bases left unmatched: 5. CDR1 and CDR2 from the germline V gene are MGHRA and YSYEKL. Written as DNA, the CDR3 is TGCGCCAGCAGCCAAACTAGCGCCTCTAGCACAGATACGCAGTATTTT. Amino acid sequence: CASSQTSASSTDTQYF.

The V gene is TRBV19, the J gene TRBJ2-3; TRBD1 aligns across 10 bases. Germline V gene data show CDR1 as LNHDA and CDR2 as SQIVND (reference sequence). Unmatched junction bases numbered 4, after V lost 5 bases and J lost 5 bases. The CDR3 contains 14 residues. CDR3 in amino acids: CASSVGQGEDTQYF. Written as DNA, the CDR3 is TGTGCCAGTAGTGTAGGACAGGGGGAAGATACGCAGTATTTT.

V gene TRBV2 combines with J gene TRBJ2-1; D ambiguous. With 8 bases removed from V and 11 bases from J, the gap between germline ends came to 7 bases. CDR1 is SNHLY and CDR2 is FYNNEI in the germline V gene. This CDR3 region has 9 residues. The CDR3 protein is CASGTQQFF. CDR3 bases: TGTGCCAGCGGTACACAGCAGTTCTTC.

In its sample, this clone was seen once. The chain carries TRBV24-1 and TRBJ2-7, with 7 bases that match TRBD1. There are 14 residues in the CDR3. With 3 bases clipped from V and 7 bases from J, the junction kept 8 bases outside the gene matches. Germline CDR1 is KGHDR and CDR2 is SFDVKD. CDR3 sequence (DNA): TGTGCCACCAGTGATGGGGACAGCAAGCGGGAGCAGTACTTC. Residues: CATSDGDSKREQYF.

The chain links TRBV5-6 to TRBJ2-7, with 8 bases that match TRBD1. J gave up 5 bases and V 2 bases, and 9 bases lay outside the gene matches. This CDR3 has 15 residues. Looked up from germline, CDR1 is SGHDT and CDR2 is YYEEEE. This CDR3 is CASSFAGTGGHEQYF. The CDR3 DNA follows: TGTGCCAGCAGCTTCGCAGGGACAGGCGGCCACGAGCAGTACTTC.

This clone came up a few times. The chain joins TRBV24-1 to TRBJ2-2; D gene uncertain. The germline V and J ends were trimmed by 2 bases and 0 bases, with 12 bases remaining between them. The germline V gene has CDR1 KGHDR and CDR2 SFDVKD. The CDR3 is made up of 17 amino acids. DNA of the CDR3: TGTGCCACCAGTGATTCTTCCCAATCACCGAACACCGGGGAGCTGTTTTTT. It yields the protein CATSDSSQSPNTGELFF.

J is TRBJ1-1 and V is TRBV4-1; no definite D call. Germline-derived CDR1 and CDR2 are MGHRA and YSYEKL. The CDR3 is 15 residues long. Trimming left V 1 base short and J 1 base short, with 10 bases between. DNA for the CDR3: TGCGCCAGCAGCCAAGGCTTGGGTGGGAACACTGAAGCTTTCTTT. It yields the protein CASSQGLGGNTEAFF.

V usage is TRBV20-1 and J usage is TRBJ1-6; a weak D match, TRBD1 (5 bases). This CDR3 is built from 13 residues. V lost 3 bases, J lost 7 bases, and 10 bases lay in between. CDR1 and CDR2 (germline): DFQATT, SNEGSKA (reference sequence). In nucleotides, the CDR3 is TGCAGTGCTAGTAGGGGCGCAAATTCACCCCTCCACTTT. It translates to CSASRGANSPLHF.

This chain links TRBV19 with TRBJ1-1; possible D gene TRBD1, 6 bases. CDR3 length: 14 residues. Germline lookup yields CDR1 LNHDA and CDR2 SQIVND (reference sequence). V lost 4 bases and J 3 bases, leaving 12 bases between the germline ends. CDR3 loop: CASSRQGQDTEAFF. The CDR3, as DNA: TGTGCCAGTAGTAGGCAGGGGCAGGACACTGAAGCTTTCTTT.

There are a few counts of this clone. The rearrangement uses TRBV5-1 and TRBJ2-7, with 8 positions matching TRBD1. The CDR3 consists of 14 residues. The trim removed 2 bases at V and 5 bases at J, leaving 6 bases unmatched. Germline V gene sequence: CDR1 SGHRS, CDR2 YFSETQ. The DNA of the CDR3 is TGCGCCAGCAGCTTAGACAGGGGTGTTGACGAGCAGTACTTC. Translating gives CASSLDRGVDEQYF. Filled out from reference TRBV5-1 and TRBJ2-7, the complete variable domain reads KAGVTQTPRYLIKTRGQQVTLSCSPISGHRSVSWYQQTPGQGLQFLFEYFSETQRNKGNFPGRFSGRQFSNSRSEMNVSTLELGDSALYLCASSLDRGVDEQYFGPGTRLTVT.

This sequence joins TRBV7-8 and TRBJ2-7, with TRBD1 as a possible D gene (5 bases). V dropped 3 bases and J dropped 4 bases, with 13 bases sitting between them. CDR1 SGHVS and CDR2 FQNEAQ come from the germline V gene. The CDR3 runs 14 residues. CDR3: CASSFQGVRYEQYF. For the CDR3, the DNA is TGTGCCAGCAGCTTTCAAGGGGTCCGATACGAGCAGTACTTC.

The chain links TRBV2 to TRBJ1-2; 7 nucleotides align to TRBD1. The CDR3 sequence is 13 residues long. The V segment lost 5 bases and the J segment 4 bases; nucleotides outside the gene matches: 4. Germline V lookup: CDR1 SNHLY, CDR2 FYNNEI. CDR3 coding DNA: TGTGCCAGCAGTAAGGGACAGACCTATGGCTACACCTTC. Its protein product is CASSKGQTYGYTF. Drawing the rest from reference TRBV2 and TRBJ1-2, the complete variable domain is EPEVTQTPSHQVTQMGQEVILRCVPISNHLYFYWYRQILGQKVEFLVSFYNNEISEKSEIFDDQFSVERPDGSNFTLKIRSTKLEDSAMYFCASSKGQTYGYTFGSGTRLTVV.

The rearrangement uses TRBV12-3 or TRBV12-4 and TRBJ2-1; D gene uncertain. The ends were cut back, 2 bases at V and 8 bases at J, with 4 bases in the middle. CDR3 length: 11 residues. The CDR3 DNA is TGTGCCAGCAGTTTATGGTATGAGCAGTTCTTC. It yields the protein CASSLWYEQFF.

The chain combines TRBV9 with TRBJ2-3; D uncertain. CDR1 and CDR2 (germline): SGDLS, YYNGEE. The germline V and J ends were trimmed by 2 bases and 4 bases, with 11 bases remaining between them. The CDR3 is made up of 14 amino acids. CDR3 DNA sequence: TGTGCCAGCAGCGTCGATCTAACCCCAGATACGCAGTATTTT. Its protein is CASSVDLTPDTQYF.

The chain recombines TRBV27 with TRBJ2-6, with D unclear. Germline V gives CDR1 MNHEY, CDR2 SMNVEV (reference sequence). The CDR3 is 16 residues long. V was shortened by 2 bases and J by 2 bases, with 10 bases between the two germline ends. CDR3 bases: TGTGCCAGCAGTTTAAGCCCGGGTGCTGGGGCCAACGTCCTGACTTTC. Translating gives CASSLSPGAGANVLTF.

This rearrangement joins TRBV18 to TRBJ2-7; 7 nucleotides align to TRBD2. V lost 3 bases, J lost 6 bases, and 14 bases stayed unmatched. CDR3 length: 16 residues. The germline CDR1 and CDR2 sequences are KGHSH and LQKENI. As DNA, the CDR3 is TGTGCCAGCTCACCGAGAGGCGGGGACTATTGGGGCGAGCAGTACTTC. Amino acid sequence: CASSPRGGDYWGEQYF.

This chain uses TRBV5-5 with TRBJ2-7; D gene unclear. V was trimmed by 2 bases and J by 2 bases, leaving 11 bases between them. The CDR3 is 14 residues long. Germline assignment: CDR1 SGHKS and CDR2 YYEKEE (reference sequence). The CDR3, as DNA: TGTGCCAGCAGCTTCCCAGGTTCCCCCTACGAGCAGTACTTC. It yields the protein CASSFPGSPYEQYF. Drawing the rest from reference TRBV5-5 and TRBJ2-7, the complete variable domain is DAGVTQSPTHLIKTRGQQVTLRCSPISGHKSVSWYQQVLGQGPQFIFQYYEKEERGRGNFPDRFSARQFPNYSSELNVNALLLGDSALYLCASSFPGSPYEQYFGPGTRLTVT.

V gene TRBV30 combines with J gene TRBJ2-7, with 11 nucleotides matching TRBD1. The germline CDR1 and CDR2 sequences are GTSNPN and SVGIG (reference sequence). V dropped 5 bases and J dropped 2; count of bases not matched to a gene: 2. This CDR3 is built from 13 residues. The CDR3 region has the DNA TGTGCCTGGGGGACAGGGGGTACCTACGAGCAGTACTTC. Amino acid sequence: CAWGTGGTYEQYF.

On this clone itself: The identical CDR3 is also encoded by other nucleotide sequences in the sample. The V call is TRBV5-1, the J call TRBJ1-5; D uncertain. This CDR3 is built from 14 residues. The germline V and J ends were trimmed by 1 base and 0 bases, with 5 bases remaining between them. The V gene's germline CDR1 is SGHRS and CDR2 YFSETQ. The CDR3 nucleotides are TGCGCCAGCAGCTTGAGCGGTAGCAATCAGCCCCAGCATTTT. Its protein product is CASSLSGSNQPQHF.

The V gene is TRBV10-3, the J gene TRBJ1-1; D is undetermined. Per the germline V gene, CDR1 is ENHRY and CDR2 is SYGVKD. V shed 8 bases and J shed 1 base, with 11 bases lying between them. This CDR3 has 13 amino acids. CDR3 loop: CAISVRENTEAFF. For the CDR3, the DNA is TGTGCCATCTCAGTGAGGGAGAACACTGAAGCTTTCTTT.

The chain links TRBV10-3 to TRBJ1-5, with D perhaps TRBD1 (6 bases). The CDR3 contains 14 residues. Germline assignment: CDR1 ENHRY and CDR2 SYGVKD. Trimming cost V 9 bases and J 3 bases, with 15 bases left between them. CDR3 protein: CAIQGPTVNQPQHF. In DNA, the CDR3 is TGTGCCATTCAGGGGCCGACAGTCAATCAGCCCCAGCATTTT.

DNA for the CDR3: TGTGCCAGCAGTTTGTTGGGTGGAGGTCAGCCCCAGCATTTT. Its translation is CASSLLGGGQPQHF. The chain has TRBV27 and TRBJ1-5; D remains unclear. The germline CDR1 and CDR2 sequences are MNHEY and SMNVEV (reference sequence). V was pared by 3 bases and J by 6 bases, with 12 bases between. The CDR3 loop spans 14 amino acids.

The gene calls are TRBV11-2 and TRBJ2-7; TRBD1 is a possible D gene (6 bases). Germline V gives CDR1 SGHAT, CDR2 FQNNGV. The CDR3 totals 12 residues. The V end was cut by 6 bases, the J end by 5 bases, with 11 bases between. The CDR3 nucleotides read TGTGCCAGCAGATTACAGGGTAACGAGCAGTACTTC. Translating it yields CASRLQGNEQYF.

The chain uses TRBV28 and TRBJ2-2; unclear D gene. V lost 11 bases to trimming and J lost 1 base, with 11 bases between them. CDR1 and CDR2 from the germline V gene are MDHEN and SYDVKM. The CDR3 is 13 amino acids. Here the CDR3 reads CAGADRNTGELFF. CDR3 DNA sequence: TGTGCCGGTGCGGATCGGAACACCGGGGAGCTGTTTTTT. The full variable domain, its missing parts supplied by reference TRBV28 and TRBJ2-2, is DVKVTQSSRYLVKRTGEKVFLECVQDMDHENMFWYRQDPGLGLRLIYFSYDVKMKEKGDIPEGYSVSREKKERFSLILESASTNQTSMYLCAGADRNTGELFFGEGSRLTVL.